The clone carrying this TCR beta chain was seen just once. What it recognizes is unknown. The sample is drawn from a study of cytomegalovirus exposure and HLA in healthy donors. Study results and caveats: Confirmation was obtained in vitro that three CMV-associated chains are specific for CMV antigens. The classifier was said to identify cytomegalovirus status with high specificity and sensitivity. Many donors carried some public TCRs, although rarity characterized most TCR sequences.

The CDR3 runs to 18 residues. Germline V gives CDR1 SEHNR, CDR2 FQNEAQ (reference sequence). V gave up 4 bases and J gave up 0 bases; unmatched junction bases: 8. Sequenced by immunoSEQ multiplex PCR; TCRdb stores in-frame clones only, minus some. This sample yields some 290,000 clones, of which roughly 88% are seen a single time; more than 0.95% belongs to the top ten. Sequenced material: PBMCs. The TCR comes from a man younger than 45 in good health and CMV-seronegative. V usage is TRBV7-9 and J usage is TRBJ2-6; 8 nucleotides align to TRBD1. CDR3 amino acids: CASSSLTGDNSGANVLTF. CDR3 coding DNA: TGTGCCAGCAGCTCCCTGACAGGGGATAACTCTGGGGCCAACGTCCTGACTTTC. The variable domain in full, completed from reference TRBV7-9 and TRBJ2-6, reads DTGVSQNPRHKITKRGQNVTFRCDPISEHNRLYWYRQTLGQGPEFLTYFQNEAQLEKSRLLSDRFSAERPKGSFSTLEIQRTEQGDSAMYLCASSSLTGDNSGANVLTFGAGSRLTVL.